This T cell receptor (beta chain) was found in a study of cytomegalovirus exposure and HLA in healthy donors. Findings and caveats of the study: The study recorded over 150 TCR beta chains that were cytomegalovirus-associated. More clonal expansion characterized HLA-associated TCR beta chains than equally common others in a later analysis.

The table lists this clone with a few counts. What it binds is not known. Nominally healthy donors provided the samples, though records likely missed some immune exposures. Vbeta (60) and Jbeta (13) primers were used in the PCR. Sequenced by immunoSEQ multiplex PCR; TCRdb stores in-frame clones only, minus some. The sample has approximately 110,000 clones, around 67% seen once; the top ten hold 4.8%. This CDR3 is 14 amino acids long. J was trimmed by 7 bases and V by 6 bases; bases with no gene match: 11. Looked up from germline, CDR1 is SGHRS and CDR2 is YFSETQ. V gene TRBV5-1 combines with J gene TRBJ1-2; 8 bases fit TRBD1. This sequence originates from a man between 60 and 75 years old in good health and CMV-seropositive. Material: PBMCs. The CDR3 loop reads CASTVTGGTLGYTF. For the CDR3, the DNA is TGCGCCAGCACCGTAACAGGGGGTACTCTTGGCTACACCTTC.